The rows below give T cell receptor beta chains drawn from one sample of a study of regulatory T cells in long-lasting Graves disease. In TCRdb, the multiplex PCR reads were re-called with MiXCR into one record per CDR3 protein. The repertoire consists of roughly 500,000 distinct CDR3 sequences, with 14% occurring once and the leading ten covering approximately 17%. These data also featured in a second study, about T cells in Graves' hyperthyroidism and ophthalmopathy.

The specimen comprised peripheral blood mononuclear cells (PBMCs), sampled at new diagnosis, from a patient treated with antithyroid drugs. These receptors were collected from a woman aged 45-65 years with Graves disease. Both conserved end residues are part of each CDR3. The order of the fields is V gene, clone size, D gene, J gene, CDR3 DNA, CDR3 protein. The D gene is left open where the match is weak. Part of the rows lack a size; the others show once, few, many or a class for expanded clones.

>TRBV28|many|.|TRBJ1-2
TGTGCCAGCAGACACGGGACGGACTATGGCTACACCTTC
CASRHGTDYGYTF
>TRBV7-2|.|TRBD2|TRBJ2-3
TGTGCCAGCAGGACGACGGGACTAGCGGGAGGGAGGACAGATACGCAGTATTTT
CASRTTGLAGGRTDTQYF
>TRBV6-1|.|TRBD1|TRBJ2-7
TGTGCCAGCAGCCGTCGACAGGGGTACTACGAGCAGTACTTC
CASSRRQGYYEQYF
>TRBV10-3|many|.|TRBJ1-2
TGTGCCATCAGTTCGGGGGCATCGAACTATGGCTACACCTTC
CAISSGASNYGYTF
>TRBV4-1|few|.|TRBJ2-7
TGCGCCAGCAGCCAAGCTCAAGGAAACGAGCAGTACTTC
CASSQAQGNEQYF
>TRBV7-2|many|.|TRBJ2-1
TGTGCCAGCAGACGCACTAGGGACAATGAGCAGTTCTTC
CASRRTRDNEQFF
>TRBV10-3|many|.|TRBJ1-5
TGTGCCATCAGTGAGTCGGAGGATCAGCCCCAGCATTTT
CAISESEDQPQHF
>TRBV5-6|few|.|TRBJ2-1
TGTGCCAGCGGCTTCTCCTACAATGAGCAGTTCTTC
CASGFSYNEQFF
>TRBV6-1|many|.|TRBJ2-7
TGTGCCAGCAGTGAAGTTAACTACTCCTACGAGCAGTACTTC
CASSEVNYSYEQYF
>TRBV4-1|.|TRBD2|TRBJ2-3
TGCGCCAGCAGCTTCCCGCCAGCGGGGGTCACAGATACGCAGTATTTT
CASSFPPAGVTDTQYF
>TRBV12-5|many|.|TRBJ1-2
TGTGCTAGTGGTCCCGACTCGGGTGCTGGCCGGGGCTACACCTTC
CASGPDSGAGRGYTF
>TRBV3-1|few|TRBD1|TRBJ1-3
TGTGCCAGCAGCCAAGACCGGGACAGCTCTGGAAACACCATATATTTT
CASSQDRDSSGNTIYF
>TRBV5-5|many|.|TRBJ1-1
TGTGCCAGCAGCTGGAAGGACAGCGACACTGAAGCTTTCTTT
CASSWKDSDTEAFF
>TRBV9|few|TRBD1|TRBJ2-1
TGTGCCAGCAGCGTAGGAGGGACAGATCACAATGAGCAGTTCTTC
CASSVGGTDHNEQFF
>TRBV28|many|.|TRBJ2-3
TGTGCCAGCAGTCTCGGCTCGGCTCAAGCGGATACGCAGTATTTT
CASSLGSAQADTQYF
>TRBV25-1|few|.|TRBJ1-1
TGTGCCAGCAGTGAGGGTGGGGCAGGGAACACTGAAGCTTTCTTT
CASSEGGAGNTEAFF
>TRBV7-3|.|.|TRBJ2-1
TGTGCCAGCGCCCCCAGCGGCTCCTACAATGAGCAGTTCTTC
CASAPSGSYNEQFF
>TRBV7-9|many|TRBD1|TRBJ1-1
TGTGCCAGCAGCCCGACAGGGGTCACTGAAGCTTTCTTT
CASSPTGVTEAFF
>TRBV7-2|.|.|TRBJ1-2
TGTGCCAGCAGCCATACAGGGATCTATGGCTACACCTTC
CASSHTGIYGYTF
>TRBV7-2|many|.|TRBJ2-2
TGTGCCAGCAGCCCTTTTCCTAGCAGCACCGGGGAGCTGTTTTTT
CASSPFPSSTGELFF
>TRBV2|many|TRBD1|TRBJ1-5
TGTGCCAGCAGCCTATGGGACAGTTACAATCAGCCCCAGCATTTT
CASSLWDSYNQPQHF
>TRBV28|.|.|TRBJ2-7
TGTGCCAGCTGCTCATTGGAGGCCTACCAAAACGAGCAGTACTTC
CASCSLEAYQNEQYF
>TRBV4-1|.|.|TRBJ2-5
TGCGCCAGCAGCCACCTAACTCAACTTGAGACCCAGTACTTC
CASSHLTQLETQYF
>TRBV6-9|many|.|TRBJ2-5
TGTGCCAGCAGTTATGCGGGGCCGGCGACGGAGACCCAGTACTTC
CASSYAGPATETQYF
>TRBV6-1|few|.|TRBJ2-7
TGTGCCACCCAGGGGGGGACAGGGCAGTACTTC
CATQGGTGQYF
>TRBV29-1|few|.|TRBJ2-5
TGCAGCGTTGAAGCTCAGACTAGGGGGACCCAGTACTTC
CSVEAQTRGTQYF
>TRBV18|.|TRBD1|TRBJ2-2
TGTGCCAGCTCACAGACAGGGTACGACACCGGGGAGCTGTTTTTT
CASSQTGYDTGELFF
>TRBV9|.|TRBD2|TRBJ2-5
TGTGCCAGCAGCACCGGGACTAGCGGGACGGATGTGACCCAGTACTTC
CASSTGTSGTDVTQYF
>TRBV10-3|many|.|TRBJ2-3
TGTGCCATCAGTGACCGCACAGATACGCAGTATTTT
CAISDRTDTQYF
>TRBV30|many|.|TRBJ2-7
TGTGCCTGGAGTATCAGCTACGAGCAGTACTTC
CAWSISYEQYF
>TRBV18|few|.|TRBJ2-2
TGTGCCAGCTCTCCGGCAGTTCAACTCCGTAGCACCGGGGAGCTGTTTTTT
CASSPAVQLRSTGELFF
>TRBV7-2|once|.|TRBJ2-1
TGTGCCTGCAGCTTAAGGCCAGCAGAGGGTGAGCAGTTCTTC
CACSLRPAEGEQFF
>TRBV18|.|TRBD2|TRBJ2-1
TGTGCCAGCTCACCAATGACTAGCGCCCCCCTTTTTGATGAGCAGTTCTTC
CASSPMTSAPLFDEQFF
>TRBV6-2/TRBV6-3|few|.|TRBJ1-5
TGTGCCAGCAGTCTGACTACAGGGATTAGCAATCAGCCCCAGCATTTT
CASSLTTGISNQPQHF
>TRBV6-1|.|TRBD2|TRBJ2-2
TGTGCCAGCAGTATTCGGACTAGCGGAAACACCGGGGAGCTGTCTTTT
CASSIRTSGNTGELSF
>TRBV2|.|.|TRBJ2-3
TGTGCCAGCAGTGAAATGGCAGATCATACGCAGTATTTT
CASSEMADHTQYF
>TRBV5-1|few|.|TRBJ2-1
TGCGCCAGCAGCTTGGAAGGGGTCAATGAGCAGTTCTTC
CASSLEGVNEQFF
>TRBV5-1|.|.|TRBJ2-4
TGCGCCAGCAGCTTGGTGGGGGAATTCGGGAAAAACATTCAGTACTTC
CASSLVGEFGKNIQYF
>TRBV7-8|.|TRBD1|TRBJ2-1
TGTGCCAGTCTTTTCACAACCGGGACAGGGATCTACAATGAGCAGTTCTTC
CASLFTTGTGIYNEQFF
>TRBV28|.|TRBD2|TRBJ2-3
TGTGCCAGCAGTTTTAGGCTAGCGGGATTCACAGATACGCAGTATTTT
CASSFRLAGFTDTQYF
>TRBV28|many|.|TRBJ2-5
TGTGCCAGCAGCTCAGAGGTGCTCCAAGAGACCCAGTACTTC
CASSSEVLQETQYF
>TRBV28|few|.|TRBJ2-6
TGTGCCAGCAGTTTTCCCCGAGCCAGGGGGGAGACTGGGGCCAACGTCCTGACTTTC
CASSFPRARGETGANVLTF
>TRBV4-1|few|TRBD1|TRBJ1-2
TGCGCCAGCAGCCATGCCTACACGGGACAGGGCGCTTATAACTATGGCTACACCTTC
CASSHAYTGQGAYNYGYTF
>TRBV7-9|.|TRBD2|TRBJ2-1
TGTGCCAGCAGCCCTAGCGGGAGGCCGAATGAGCAGTTCTTC
CASSPSGRPNEQFF
>TRBV7-9|many|.|TRBJ2-7
TGTGCCAGCAGCTTAGGGGGAAACTCCTACGAGCAGTACTTC
CASSLGGNSYEQYF
>TRBV6-5|.|TRBD1|TRBJ2-3
TGTGCCAGCAGTTACGGGGGTACAGGGGGAAATACGCAGTATTTT
CASSYGGTGGNTQYF
>TRBV18|.|.|TRBJ1-2
TGTGCCAGCTCACCACCCGGCGGGGGCGCGTCCTATGGCTACACCTTC
CASSPPGGGASYGYTF
>TRBV27|many|TRBD1|TRBJ1-3
TGTGCCAGCAGTAAACAGGGGGTGGAAAACACCATATATTTT
CASSKQGVENTIYF
>TRBV20-1|many|TRBD2|TRBJ2-1
TGCAGTGCTAGAGTCGGCGGGAGGAACAATGAGCAGTTCTTC
CSARVGGRNNEQFF
>TRBV2|.|TRBD1|TRBJ2-3
TGTGCCAGCAGGCGACAGGGGACCCTCGCAGATACGCAGTATTTT
CASRRQGTLADTQYF
>TRBV2|many|TRBD1|TRBJ1-1
TGTGCCAGCAGCGGGACAGGAGGGGCGAACACTGAAGCTTTCTTT
CASSGTGGANTEAFF